This record concerns one TCR beta chain sequence. CDR1 is GTSNPN and CDR2 is SVGIG in the germline V gene (reference sequence). The CDR3 spans 14 residues. The ends lost 3 bases at V and 4 bases at J; junction bases unmatched: 4. Original data processing: Amplification of reference gene primers provided the estimated nucleated cell counts. TCRdb's copy holds only in-frame clones and misses some; the assay was immunoSEQ multiplex PCR. The V and J calls and clone size come from that table; D and trimming were worked out from the DNA. The sample includes 150,000 to 200,000 clones, 80% to 85% of them seen just once. These data originate in a study of blood T cell repertoires in COVID-19.

The chain couples TRBV30 to TRBJ2-1, with 9 bases identical to TRBD2. Sequenced input: peripheral blood. The receptor was isolated from a woman aged 25 to 39 with acute or convalescent COVID-19. For the CDR3, the DNA is TGTGCCTGGAGGGTCCTAGCGGGGTACAATGAGCAGTTCTTC. This translates into CAWRVLAGYNEQFF.